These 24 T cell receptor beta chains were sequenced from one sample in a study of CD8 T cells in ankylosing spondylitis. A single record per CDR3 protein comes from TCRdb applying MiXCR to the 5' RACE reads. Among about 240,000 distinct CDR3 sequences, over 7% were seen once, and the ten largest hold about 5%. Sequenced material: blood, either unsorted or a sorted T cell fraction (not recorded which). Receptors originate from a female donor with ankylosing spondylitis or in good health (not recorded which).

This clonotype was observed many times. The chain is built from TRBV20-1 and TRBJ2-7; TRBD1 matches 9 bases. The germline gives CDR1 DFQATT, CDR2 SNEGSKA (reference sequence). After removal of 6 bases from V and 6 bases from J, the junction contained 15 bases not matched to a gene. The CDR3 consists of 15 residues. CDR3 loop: CSAPKGGTGSREQYF. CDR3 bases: TGCAGTGCCCCAAAGGGGGGGACAGGGTCGCGCGAGCAGTACTTC.

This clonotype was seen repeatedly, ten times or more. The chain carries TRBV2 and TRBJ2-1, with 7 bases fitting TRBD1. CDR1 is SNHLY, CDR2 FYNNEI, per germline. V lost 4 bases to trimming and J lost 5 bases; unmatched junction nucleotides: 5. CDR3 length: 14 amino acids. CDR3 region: CASSADRPNNEQFF. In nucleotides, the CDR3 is TGTGCCAGCAGTGCGGACAGGCCCAACAATGAGCAGTTCTTC.

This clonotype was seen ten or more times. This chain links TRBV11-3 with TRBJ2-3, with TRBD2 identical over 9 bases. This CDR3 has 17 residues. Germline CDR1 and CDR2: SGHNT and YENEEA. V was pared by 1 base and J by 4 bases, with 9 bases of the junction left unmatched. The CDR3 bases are TGTGCCAGCAGCTTAGTGGGTAGCGGGAGAGAGGCAGATACGCAGTATTTT. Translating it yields CASSLVGSGREADTQYF.

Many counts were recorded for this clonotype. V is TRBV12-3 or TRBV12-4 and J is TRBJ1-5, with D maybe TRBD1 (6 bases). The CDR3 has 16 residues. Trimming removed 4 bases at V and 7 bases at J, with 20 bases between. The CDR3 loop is CASSWVYRDGWQPQHF. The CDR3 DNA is TGTGCCAGCAGTTGGGTTTACAGGGACGGATGGCAGCCCCAGCATTTT.

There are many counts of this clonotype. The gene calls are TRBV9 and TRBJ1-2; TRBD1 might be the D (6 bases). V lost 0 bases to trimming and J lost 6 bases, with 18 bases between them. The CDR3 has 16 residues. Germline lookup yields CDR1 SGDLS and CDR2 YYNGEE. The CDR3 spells CASSVDPGNRADGYTF. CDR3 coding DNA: TGTGCCAGCAGCGTAGACCCGGGTAACAGGGCGGATGGCTACACCTTC.

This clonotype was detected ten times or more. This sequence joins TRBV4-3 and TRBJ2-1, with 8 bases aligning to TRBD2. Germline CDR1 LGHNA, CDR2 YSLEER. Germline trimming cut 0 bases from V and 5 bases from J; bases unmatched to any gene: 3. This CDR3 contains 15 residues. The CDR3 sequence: CASSQEALADNEQFF. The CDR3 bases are TGCGCCAGCAGCCAAGAGGCACTAGCGGACAATGAGCAGTTCTTC.

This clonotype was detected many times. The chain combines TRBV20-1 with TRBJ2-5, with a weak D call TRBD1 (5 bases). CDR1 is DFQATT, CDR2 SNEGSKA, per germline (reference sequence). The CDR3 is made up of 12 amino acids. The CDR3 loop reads CKSGLRQETQYF. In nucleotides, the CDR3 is TGCAAGTCAGGGTTAAGGCAAGAGACCCAGTACTTC.

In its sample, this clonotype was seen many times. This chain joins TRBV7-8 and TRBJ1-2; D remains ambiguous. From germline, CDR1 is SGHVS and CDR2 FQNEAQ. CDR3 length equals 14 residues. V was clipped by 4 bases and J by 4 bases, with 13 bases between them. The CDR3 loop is CASSSRVWGYGYTF. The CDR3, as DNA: TGTGCCAGCAGCTCGAGGGTCTGGGGCTATGGCTACACCTTC.

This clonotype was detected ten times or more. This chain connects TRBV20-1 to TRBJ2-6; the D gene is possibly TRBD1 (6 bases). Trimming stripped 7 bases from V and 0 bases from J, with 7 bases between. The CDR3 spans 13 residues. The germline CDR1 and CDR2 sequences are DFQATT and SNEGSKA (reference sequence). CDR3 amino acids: CSVRGSGANVLTF. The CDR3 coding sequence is TGCAGTGTCAGGGGCTCTGGGGCCAACGTCCTGACTTTC.

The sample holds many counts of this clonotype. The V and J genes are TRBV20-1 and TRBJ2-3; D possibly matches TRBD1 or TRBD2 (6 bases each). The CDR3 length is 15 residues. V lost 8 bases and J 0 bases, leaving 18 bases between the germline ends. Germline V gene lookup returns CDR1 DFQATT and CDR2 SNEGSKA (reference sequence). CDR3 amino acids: CSSSVGGFSTDTQYF. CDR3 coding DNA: TGCAGTTCCTCAGTAGGGGGGTTTAGCACAGATACGCAGTATTTT.

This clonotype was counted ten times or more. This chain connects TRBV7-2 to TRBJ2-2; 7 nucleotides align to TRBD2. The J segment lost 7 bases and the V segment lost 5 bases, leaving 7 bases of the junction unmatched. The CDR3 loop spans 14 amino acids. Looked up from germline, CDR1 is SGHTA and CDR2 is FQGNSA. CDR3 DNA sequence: TGTGCCAGCAGCCCAACTAGCGTTGTCGGGGAGCTGTTTTTT. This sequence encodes CASSPTSVVGELFF.

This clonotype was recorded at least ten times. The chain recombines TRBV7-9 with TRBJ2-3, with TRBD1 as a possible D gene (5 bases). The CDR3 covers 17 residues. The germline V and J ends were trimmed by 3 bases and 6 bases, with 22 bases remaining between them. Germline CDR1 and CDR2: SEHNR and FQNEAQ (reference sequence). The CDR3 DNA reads TGTGCCAGCAGCTTTCCGCTGTCGGCCAACAGGCGGGATACGCAGTATTTT. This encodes CASSFPLSANRRDTQYF.

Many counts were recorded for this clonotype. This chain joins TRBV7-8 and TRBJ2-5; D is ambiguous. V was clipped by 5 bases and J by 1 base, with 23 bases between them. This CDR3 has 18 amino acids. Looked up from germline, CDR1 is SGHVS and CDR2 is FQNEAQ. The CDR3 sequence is CASSPSTSIFAPQETQYF. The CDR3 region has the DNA TGTGCCAGCAGCCCCTCGACGTCGATTTTTGCCCCCCAAGAGACCCAGTACTTC.

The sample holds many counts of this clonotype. The CDR3 bases are TGCAGTGCTAGATCAGCGGGAGTGTACGAGCAGTACTTC. Translating it yields CSARSAGVYEQYF. The chain employs TRBV20-1 and TRBJ2-7, with TRBD2 matching 8 bases. Germline V lookup: CDR1 DFQATT, CDR2 SNEGSKA (reference sequence). The CDR3 extends over 13 amino acids. Unmatched junction bases numbered 4, after V lost 2 bases and J lost 4 bases.

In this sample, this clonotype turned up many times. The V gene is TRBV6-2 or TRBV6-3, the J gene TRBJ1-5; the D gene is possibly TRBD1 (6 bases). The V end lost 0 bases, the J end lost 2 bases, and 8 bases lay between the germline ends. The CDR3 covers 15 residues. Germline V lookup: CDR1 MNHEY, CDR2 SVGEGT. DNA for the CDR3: TGTGCCAGCAGTTACTCACGACAGGGCAATCAGCCCCAGCATTTT. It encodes CASSYSRQGNQPQHF.

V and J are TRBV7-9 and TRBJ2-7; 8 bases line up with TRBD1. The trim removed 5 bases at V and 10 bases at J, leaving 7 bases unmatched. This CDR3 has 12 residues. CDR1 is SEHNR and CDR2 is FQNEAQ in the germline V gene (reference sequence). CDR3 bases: TGTGCCAGCAGCCCTGGAGGGACAGGACAGTACTTC. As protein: CASSPGGTGQYF.

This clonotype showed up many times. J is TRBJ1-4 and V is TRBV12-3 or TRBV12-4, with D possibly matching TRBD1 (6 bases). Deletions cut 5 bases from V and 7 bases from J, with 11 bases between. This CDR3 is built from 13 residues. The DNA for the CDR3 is TGTGCCAGCAGTCCCCGGACAGTTGAAAAACTGTTTTTT. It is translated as CASSPRTVEKLFF.

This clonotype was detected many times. As DNA, the CDR3 is TGTGCCAGCAGTGTCGACAGGGCGAATGAAAAACTGTTTTTT. It specifies CASSVDRANEKLFF. The rearrangement joins TRBV12-3 or TRBV12-4 to TRBJ1-4, with 7 positions matching TRBD1. The CDR3 extends over 14 amino acids. V trimming: 5 bases; J trimming: 5 bases; junction bases outside the gene matches: 5.

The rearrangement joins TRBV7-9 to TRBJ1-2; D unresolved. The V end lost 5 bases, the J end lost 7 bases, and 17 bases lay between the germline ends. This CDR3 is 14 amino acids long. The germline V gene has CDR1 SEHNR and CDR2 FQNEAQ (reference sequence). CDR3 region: CASSPPRRTFGYTF. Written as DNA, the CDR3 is TGTGCCAGCAGCCCGCCCCGCCGGACTTTTGGCTACACCTTC.

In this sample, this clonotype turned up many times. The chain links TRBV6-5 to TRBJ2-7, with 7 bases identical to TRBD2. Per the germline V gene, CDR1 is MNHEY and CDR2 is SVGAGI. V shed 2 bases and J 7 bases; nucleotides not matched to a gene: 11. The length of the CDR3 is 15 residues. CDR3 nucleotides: TGTGCCAGCAGTTACGACCCCCTAACAGCGGGAGAGCAGTACTTC. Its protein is CASSYDPLTAGEQYF.

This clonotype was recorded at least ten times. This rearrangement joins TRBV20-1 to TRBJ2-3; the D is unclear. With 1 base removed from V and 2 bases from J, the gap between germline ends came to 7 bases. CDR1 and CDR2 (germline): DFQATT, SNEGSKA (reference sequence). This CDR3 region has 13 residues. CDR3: CSARAAITDTQYF. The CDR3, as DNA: TGCAGTGCTAGAGCTGCTATCACAGATACGCAGTATTTT.

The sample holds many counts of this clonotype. The CDR3 DNA reads as TGCAGCGTCCGAGGGGTAATTAAGGAGCCCCTTGGCAATGAGCAGTTCTTC. Translated, it gives CSVRGVIKEPLGNEQFF. The chain recombines TRBV29-1 with TRBJ2-1; either TRBD1 or TRBD2 may supply D (5 bases each). Per the germline V gene, CDR1 is SQVTM and CDR2 is ANQGSEA. CDR3 size: 17 residues. Trimming pared 6 bases from V and 6 bases from J, leaving 27 bases between.

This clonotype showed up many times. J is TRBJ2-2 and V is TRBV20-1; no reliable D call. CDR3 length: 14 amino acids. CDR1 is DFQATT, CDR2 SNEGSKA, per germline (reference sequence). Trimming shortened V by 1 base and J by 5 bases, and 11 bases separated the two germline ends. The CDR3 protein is CSARAPSGTGELFF. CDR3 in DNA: TGCAGTGCTAGAGCCCCGTCCGGGACCGGGGAGCTGTTTTTT.

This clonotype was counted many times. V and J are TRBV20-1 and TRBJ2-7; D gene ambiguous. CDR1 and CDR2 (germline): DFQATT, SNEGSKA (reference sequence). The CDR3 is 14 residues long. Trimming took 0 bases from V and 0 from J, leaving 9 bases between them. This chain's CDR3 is CSARDQGGSYEQYF. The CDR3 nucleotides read TGCAGTGCTAGAGATCAAGGCGGCTCCTACGAGCAGTACTTC.